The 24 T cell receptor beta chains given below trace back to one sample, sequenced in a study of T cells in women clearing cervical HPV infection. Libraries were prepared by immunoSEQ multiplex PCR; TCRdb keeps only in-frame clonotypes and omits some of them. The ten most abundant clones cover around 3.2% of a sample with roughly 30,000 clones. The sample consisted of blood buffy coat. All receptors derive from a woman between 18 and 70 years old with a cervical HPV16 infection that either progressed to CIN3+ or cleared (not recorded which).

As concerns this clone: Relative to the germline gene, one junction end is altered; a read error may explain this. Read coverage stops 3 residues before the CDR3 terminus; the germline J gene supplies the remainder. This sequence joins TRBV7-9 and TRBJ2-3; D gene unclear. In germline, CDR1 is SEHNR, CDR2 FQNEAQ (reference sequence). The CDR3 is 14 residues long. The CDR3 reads CASSPRASSETQYF. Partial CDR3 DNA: TGTGCCAGCAGCCCGCGTGCTAGTTCAGAGACG.

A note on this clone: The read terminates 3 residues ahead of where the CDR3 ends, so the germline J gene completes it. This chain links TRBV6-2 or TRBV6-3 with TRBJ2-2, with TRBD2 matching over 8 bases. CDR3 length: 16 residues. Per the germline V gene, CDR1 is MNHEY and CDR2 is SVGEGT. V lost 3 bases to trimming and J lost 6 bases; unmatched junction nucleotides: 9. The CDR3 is CASSYEGLDGSGELFF. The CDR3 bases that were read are TGTGCCAGCAGTTATGAGGGACTAGATGGATCCGGGGAG.

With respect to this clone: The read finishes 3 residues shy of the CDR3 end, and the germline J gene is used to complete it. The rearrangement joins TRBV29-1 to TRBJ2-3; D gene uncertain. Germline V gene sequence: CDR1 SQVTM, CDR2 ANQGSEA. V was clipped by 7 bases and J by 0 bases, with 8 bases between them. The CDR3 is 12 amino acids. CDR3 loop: CSALWSTDTQYF. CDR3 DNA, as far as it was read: TGCAGCGCCCTATGGAGCACAGATACG.

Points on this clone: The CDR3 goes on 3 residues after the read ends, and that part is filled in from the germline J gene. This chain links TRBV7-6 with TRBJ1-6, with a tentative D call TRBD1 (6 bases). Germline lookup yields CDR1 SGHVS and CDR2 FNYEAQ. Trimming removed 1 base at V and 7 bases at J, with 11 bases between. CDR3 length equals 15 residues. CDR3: CASSLEQGGNSPLHF. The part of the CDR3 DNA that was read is TGTGCCAGCAGCTTAGAACAGGGTGGCAATTCACCC. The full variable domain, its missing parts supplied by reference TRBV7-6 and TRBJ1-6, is GAGVSQSPRYKVTKRGQDVALRCDPISGHVSLYWYRQALGQGPEFLTYFNYEAQQDKSGLPNDRFSAERPEGSISTLTIQRTEQRDSAMYRCASSLEQGGNSPLHFGNGTRLTVT.

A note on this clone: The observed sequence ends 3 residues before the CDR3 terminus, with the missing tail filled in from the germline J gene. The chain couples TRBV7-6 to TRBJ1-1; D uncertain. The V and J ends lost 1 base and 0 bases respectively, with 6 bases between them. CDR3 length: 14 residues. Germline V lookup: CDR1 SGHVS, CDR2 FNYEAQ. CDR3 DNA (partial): TGTGCCAGCAGCTTAGGCGATCTGAACACTGAA. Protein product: CASSLGDLNTE. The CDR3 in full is CASSLGDLNTEAFF.

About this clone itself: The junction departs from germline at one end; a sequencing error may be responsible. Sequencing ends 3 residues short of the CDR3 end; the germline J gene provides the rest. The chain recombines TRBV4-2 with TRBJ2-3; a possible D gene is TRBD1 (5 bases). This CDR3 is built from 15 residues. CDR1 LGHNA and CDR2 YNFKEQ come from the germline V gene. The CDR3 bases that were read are TGCGCCAGCAGCCAAGAAAACAGGCTCGGCGATACG. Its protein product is CASSQENRLGDT. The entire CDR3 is CASSQENRLGDTQYF.

CDR3 DNA (partial): TGTGCCACCGAGAGGGCCTACAATGAG. Its protein product is CATERAYNE. The full CDR3 protein reads CATERAYNEQFF. This rearrangement joins TRBV6-2 or TRBV6-3 to TRBJ2-1; D may be TRBD2 (5 bases). The CDR3 end falls 3 residues outside the read, so it is completed with the germline J gene. CDR1 and CDR2 from the germline V gene are MNHEY and SVGEGT. The CDR3 is made up of 12 amino acids. V lost 10 bases and J 2 bases, leaving 9 bases between the germline ends.

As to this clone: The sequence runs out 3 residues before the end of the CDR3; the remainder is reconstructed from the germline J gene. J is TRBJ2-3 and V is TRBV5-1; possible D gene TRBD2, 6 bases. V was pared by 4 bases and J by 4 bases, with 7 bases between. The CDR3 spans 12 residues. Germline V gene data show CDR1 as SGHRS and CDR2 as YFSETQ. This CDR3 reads CASSPGADTQYF. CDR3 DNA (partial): TGCGCCAGCAGCCCGGGGGCAGATACG. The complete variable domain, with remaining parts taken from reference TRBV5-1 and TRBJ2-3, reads KAGVTQTPRYLIKTRGQQVTLSCSPISGHRSVSWYQQTPGQGLQFLFEYFSETQRNKGNFPGRFSGRQFSNSRSEMNVSTLELGDSALYLCASSPGADTQYFGPGTRLTVL.

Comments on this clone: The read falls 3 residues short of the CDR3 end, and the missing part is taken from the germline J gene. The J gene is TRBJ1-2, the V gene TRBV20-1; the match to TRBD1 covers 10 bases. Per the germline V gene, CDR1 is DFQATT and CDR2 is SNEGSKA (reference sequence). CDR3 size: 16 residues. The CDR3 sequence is CSARDEGTGDSNDYTF. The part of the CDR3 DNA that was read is TGCAGTGCTAGAGACGAAGGGACAGGGGACTCCAACGAC.

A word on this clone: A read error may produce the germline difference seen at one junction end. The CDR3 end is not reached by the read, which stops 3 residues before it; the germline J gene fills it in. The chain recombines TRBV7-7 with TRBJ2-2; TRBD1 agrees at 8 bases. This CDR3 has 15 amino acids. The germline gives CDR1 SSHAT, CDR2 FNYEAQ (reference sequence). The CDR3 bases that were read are TGTGCTAGCAGCTCCGGACAGGGTAGCACCGGGGAG. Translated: CASSSGQGSTGE. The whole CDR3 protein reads CASSSGQGSTGELFF.

The CDR3: CAWSPLGAGGETQYF. Partial CDR3 DNA: TGTGCCTGGAGTCCCCTGGGAGCGGGAGGAGAGACC. The chain has TRBV30 and TRBJ2-5, with 9 bases matching TRBD2. The read terminates 3 residues ahead of where the CDR3 ends, so the germline J gene completes it. CDR1 GTSNPN and CDR2 SVGIG come from the germline V gene (reference sequence). The ends lost 2 bases at V and 4 bases at J; junction bases unmatched: 8. The CDR3 spans 15 residues.

CDR3 DNA, as far as it was read: TGCGCCAGCAGCCGACTAGCGGGAGAACGGGAG. Encoded protein: CASSRLAGERE. The whole CDR3 sequence is CASSRLAGERELFF. The genes are TRBV4-1 and TRBJ2-2, with TRBD2 matching 12 bases. The read stops 3 residues short of the end of the CDR3; the missing end is completed from the germline J gene. The V gene end was trimmed by 4 bases and the J gene end by 9 bases; junction bases not matched to a gene: 3. Per germline, CDR1 MGHRA and CDR2 YSYEKL. CDR3 length: 14 residues.

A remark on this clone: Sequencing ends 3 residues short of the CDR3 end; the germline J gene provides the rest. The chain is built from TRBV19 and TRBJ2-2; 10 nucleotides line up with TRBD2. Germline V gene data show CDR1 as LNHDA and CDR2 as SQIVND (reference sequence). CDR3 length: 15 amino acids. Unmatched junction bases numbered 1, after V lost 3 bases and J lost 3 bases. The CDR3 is CASSILAGDTGELFF. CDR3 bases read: TGTGCCAGTAGTATCCTAGCGGGAGACACCGGGGAG.

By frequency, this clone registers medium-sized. CDR3 DNA, as far as it was read: TGCAGCGCCCTCCCCCGGCGGCTAGCGGGGGAGACC. Its protein product is CSALPRRLAGET. The CDR3, in full, reads CSALPRRLAGETQYF. The chain combines TRBV29-1 with TRBJ2-5, with 9 bases identical to TRBD2. The read terminates 3 residues ahead of where the CDR3 ends, so the germline J gene completes it. The trim removed 7 bases at V and 5 bases at J, leaving 14 bases unmatched. This CDR3 spans 15 amino acids. Germline assignment: CDR1 SQVTM and CDR2 ANQGSEA.

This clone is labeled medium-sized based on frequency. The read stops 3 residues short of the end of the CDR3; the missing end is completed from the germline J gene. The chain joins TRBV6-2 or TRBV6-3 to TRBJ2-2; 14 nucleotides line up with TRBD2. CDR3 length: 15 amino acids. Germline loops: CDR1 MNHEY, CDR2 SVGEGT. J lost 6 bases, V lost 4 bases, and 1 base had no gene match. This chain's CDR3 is CASSLGLAGAGELFF. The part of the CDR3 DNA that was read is TGTGCCAGCAGTTTGGGACTAGCGGGAGCCGGGGAG.

The DNA read from the CDR3 is TGTGCCAGCAGCGGGACAGGGGGCACGGGGACC. Amino acids: CASSGTGGTGT. From start to end, the CDR3 is CASSGTGGTGTQYF. V is TRBV5-5 and J is TRBJ2-5; 12 nucleotides agree with TRBD1. The CDR3 end is not reached by the read, which stops 3 residues before it; the germline J gene fills it in. Germline loops: CDR1 SGHKS, CDR2 YYEKEE (reference sequence). This CDR3 contains 14 residues. The trim removed 4 bases at V and 7 bases at J, leaving 5 bases unmatched.

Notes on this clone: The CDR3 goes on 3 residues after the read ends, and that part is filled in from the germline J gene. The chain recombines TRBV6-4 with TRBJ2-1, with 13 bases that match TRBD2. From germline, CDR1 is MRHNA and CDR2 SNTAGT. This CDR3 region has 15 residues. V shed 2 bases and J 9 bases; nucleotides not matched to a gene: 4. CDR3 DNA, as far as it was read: TGTGCCAGCAGTGACGGGACTAGCGGGAAAGGTGAG. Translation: CASSDGTSGKGE. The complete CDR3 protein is CASSDGTSGKGEQFF.

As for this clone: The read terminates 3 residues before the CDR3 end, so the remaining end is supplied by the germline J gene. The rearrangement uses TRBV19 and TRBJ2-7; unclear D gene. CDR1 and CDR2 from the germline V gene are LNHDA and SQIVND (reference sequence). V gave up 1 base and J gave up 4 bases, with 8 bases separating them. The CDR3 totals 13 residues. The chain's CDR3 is CASSIGRVYEQYF. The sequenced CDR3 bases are TGTGCCAGTAGTATAGGAAGGGTGTACGAG.

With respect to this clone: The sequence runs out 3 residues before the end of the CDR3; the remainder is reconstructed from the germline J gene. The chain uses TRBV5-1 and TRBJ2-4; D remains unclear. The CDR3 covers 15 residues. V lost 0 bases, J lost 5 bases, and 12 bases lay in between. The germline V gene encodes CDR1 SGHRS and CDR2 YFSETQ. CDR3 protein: CASSLAPGLENIQYF. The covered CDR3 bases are TGCGCCAGCAGCTTGGCTCCAGGCCTCGAAAACATT.

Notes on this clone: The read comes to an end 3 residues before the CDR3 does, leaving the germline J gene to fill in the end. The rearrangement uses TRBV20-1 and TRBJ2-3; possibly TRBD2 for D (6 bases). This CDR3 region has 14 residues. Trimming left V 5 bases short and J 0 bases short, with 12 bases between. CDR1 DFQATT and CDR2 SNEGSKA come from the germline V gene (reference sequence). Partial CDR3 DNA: TGCAGTGCTCAGAATAGCGGCAGCACAGATACG. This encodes CSAQNSGSTDT. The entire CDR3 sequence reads CSAQNSGSTDTQYF.

The part of the CDR3 DNA that was read is TGTGCCAGCAGCCCCCTCGGGTACGAG. It encodes CASSPLGYE. The entire CDR3 reads CASSPLGYEQYF. This sequence joins TRBV3-1 (or the pseudogene TRBV3-2) and TRBJ2-7; D gene ambiguous. The sequenced fragment ends 3 residues before the CDR3 boundary, so the rest is inferred from the germline J gene. Germline lookup yields CDR1 LGHDT and CDR2 YNNKEL (reference sequence). V lost 4 bases and J lost 4, with 8 bases in between. This CDR3 is 12 amino acids long.

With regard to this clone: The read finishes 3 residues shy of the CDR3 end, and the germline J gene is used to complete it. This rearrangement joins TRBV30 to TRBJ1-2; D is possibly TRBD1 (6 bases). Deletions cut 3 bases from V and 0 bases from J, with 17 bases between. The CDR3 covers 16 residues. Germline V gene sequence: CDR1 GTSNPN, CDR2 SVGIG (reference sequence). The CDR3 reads CAWRLVRTVANYGYTF. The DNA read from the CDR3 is TGTGCCTGGAGGCTTGTCCGGACAGTAGCTAACTATGGC.

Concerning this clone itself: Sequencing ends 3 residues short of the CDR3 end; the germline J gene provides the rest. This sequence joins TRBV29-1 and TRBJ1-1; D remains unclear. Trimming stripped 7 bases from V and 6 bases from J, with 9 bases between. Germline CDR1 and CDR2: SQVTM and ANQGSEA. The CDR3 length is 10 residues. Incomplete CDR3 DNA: TGCAGCGGCGGCGATTCTGAA. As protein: CSGGDSE. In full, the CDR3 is CSGGDSEAFF.

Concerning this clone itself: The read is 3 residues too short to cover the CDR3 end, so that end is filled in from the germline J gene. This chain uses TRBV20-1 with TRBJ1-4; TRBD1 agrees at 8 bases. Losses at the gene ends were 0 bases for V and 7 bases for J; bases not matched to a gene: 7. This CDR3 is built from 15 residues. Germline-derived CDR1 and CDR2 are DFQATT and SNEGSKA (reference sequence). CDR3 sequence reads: CSARDLTGVSEKLFF. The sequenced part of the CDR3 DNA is TGCAGTGCTAGAGATCTGACAGGGGTTTCTGAAAAA.